This T cell receptor beta chain was recovered during a study of graft-versus-host responses after intestinal transplantation. Across the whole study: After anti-thymocyte globulin induction, recipients took tacrolimus and steroids for around three years.

TCRdb keeps only in-frame clones here, not all; method: immunoSEQ multiplex PCR. The table lists over 100,000 clones, approximately 96% of them singletons. On this clone itself: Its specificity is unknown.

Germline-derived CDR1 and CDR2 are SGHNT and YYREEE (reference sequence). This CDR3 is built from 13 residues. Trimming pared 0 bases from V and 10 bases from J, leaving 11 bases between. Study-level points and caveats: There was an association between peak levels of circulating GvH clones and early post-transplant HvG declines. Some patients had graft-donor T cell macrochimerism, and their allografts showed high graft-versus-host to host-versus-graft clonal ratios.

The rearrangement links TRBV5-4 to TRBJ2-1; no clear D. The clonotype was recovered from a human donor who received an intestinal transplant. Source: unstimulated CD8+ T cells sorted from spleen or lymph node cells, taken before intestinal transplant. CDR3 sequence: CASSLGVRAEQFF. The CDR3 DNA reads TGTGCCAGCAGCTTGGGTGTTAGAGCAGAGCAGTTCTTC.